These T cell receptor beta chains were read from a single sample in a study of neurological immune-mediated disorders. In TCRdb, the 5' RACE reads were re-called with MiXCR into one record per CDR3 protein. The sample has about 30,000 distinct CDR3 sequences; under 6.5% are singletons. The sample taken for sequencing was CD4+ T cells from blood. The receptors stem from a woman in her 50s in good health. The CDR3 runs from the conserved cysteine through the conserved F or W. D genes are given only for firm matches. The size of a clone is reported for some rows only, either as once, few or many, or as a class for expanded clones.

size	V	D	J	DNA	CDR3
many	TRBV7-7	NA	TRBJ2-3	TGTGCCAGCAGCTTAGGAGGTCCGGGCTCGGGCACAGATACGCAGTATTTT	CASSLGGPGSGTDTQYF
many	TRBV7-9	NA	TRBJ2-7	TGTGCCAGCAGCTTATCCGGGGGCTCCTACGAGCAGTACTTC	CASSLSGGSYEQYF
many	TRBV10-3	NA	TRBJ2-1	TGTGCCATCAGTGAGTTGGGATATGGCTACAATGAGCAGTTCTTC	CAISELGYGYNEQFF
many	TRBV6-5	TRBD1	TRBJ1-6	TGTGCCAGCAGTTCAGACAGGGGCAATAATTCACCCCTCCACTTT	CASSSDRGNNSPLHF
many	TRBV2	NA	TRBJ2-3	TGTGCCAGCAGTGAAGATGGGAGGGGGACGCAGTATTTT	CASSEDGRGTQYF
NA	TRBV3-1	NA	TRBJ2-1	TGTGCCAGCAGCCAAGATGGGGACCAGCCCAATAACAATGAGCAGTTCTTC	CASSQDGDQPNNNEQFF
many	TRBV7-2	NA	TRBJ2-7	TGTGCCAGCAGCTTAGGATCGTCTCAGGAGCAGTACTTC	CASSLGSSQEQYF
many	TRBV4-1	TRBD1	TRBJ2-1	TGCGCCAGCAGCCCCCCGGACAGGGCCCCCTACAATGAGCAGTTCTTC	CASSPPDRAPYNEQFF
many	TRBV27	TRBD1	TRBJ2-1	TGTGCCAGCAGTTTGGAAACAGGGGGGCAGGGGTTCTTC	CASSLETGGQGFF
many	TRBV7-2	TRBD1	TRBJ1-5	TGTGCCAGCAGCTTCGTTTCCCGGGACAGCGGGCAGCCCCAGCATTTT	CASSFVSRDSGQPQHF
many	TRBV6-2/TRBV6-3	NA	TRBJ1-1	TGTGCCAGCAGAACCATGGGGGGCACTGAAGCTTTCTTT	CASRTMGGTEAFF
many	TRBV29-1	NA	TRBJ2-3	TGCAGCGCCGATACCATGAACCGAAGGGATACGCAGTATTTT	CSADTMNRRDTQYF
many	TRBV28	NA	TRBJ2-7	TGTGCCAGCAGTTTCCGCTTCTCCTACGAGCAGTACTTC	CASSFRFSYEQYF
many	TRBV12-3/TRBV12-4	NA	TRBJ2-2	TGTGCCAGCAGTTTAGTGAGGCTAGTTAACACCGGGGAGCTGTTTTTT	CASSLVRLVNTGELFF
many	TRBV5-1	TRBD1	TRBJ1-5	TGCGCCAGCAGCTTGGGGACAGGGGGCGGCCAGCCCCAGCATTTT	CASSLGTGGGQPQHF
many	TRBV20-1	NA	TRBJ1-2	TGCAGTGCTACGGGGGACAATGGCTACACCTTC	CSATGDNGYTF
many	TRBV5-1	NA	TRBJ2-2	TGCGCCAGCAGCCAGGACCTAACCGGGGAGCTGTTTTTT	CASSQDLTGELFF
many	TRBV6-1	TRBD1	TRBJ1-4	TGTGCCAGCATGTCCGGGACAGCAAATGAAAAACTGTTTTTT	CASMSGTANEKLFF
many	TRBV27	NA	TRBJ2-7	TGTGCCAGCAGTTTAAGTTACAACGCCTACGAGCAGTACTTC	CASSLSYNAYEQYF
many	TRBV20-1	NA	TRBJ1-5	TGCAGTGCCTCCCCCCATAGCAATCAGCCCCAGCATTTT	CSASPHSNQPQHF
many	TRBV28	NA	TRBJ2-7	TGTGCCAGCAGTTTGGGCAGGGAATACGAGCAGTACTTC	CASSLGREYEQYF
many	TRBV21-1	NA	TRBJ2-7	TGTGCCAGCAGCAAAGTAGGTAGCGGGAGGGCCTTCCCTCCCTACGAGCAGTACTTC	CASSKVGSGRAFPPYEQYF
many	TRBV30	TRBD1	TRBJ2-7	TGTGCCTGGAGTTGGGGGGACAGGGCAGGATTGCCTAACTACGAGCAGTACTTC	CAWSWGDRAGLPNYEQYF
many	TRBV28	NA	TRBJ1-5	TGTGCCAGCAGTTTGTCTGAATCCAATCAGCCCCAGCATTTT	CASSLSESNQPQHF
many	TRBV20-1	NA	TRBJ2-1	TGCAGTGCTAGTATCCCCACAACTAACATCAATGAGCAGTTCTTC	CSASIPTTNINEQFF
many	TRBV5-1	NA	TRBJ1-1	TGCGCCAGCAGCTTGACAGGGAGTAGCTGGCCGAACACTGAAGCTTTCTTT	CASSLTGSSWPNTEAFF
NA	TRBV20-1	NA	TRBJ2-1	TGCAGTGCTAGAGATCTAAGGGGTTCAGGCAATGAGCAGTTCTTC	CSARDLRGSGNEQFF
many	TRBV5-1	TRBD1	TRBJ2-7	TGCGCCAGCAGCGTGGGACAGGTCTACGAGCAGTACTTC	CASSVGQVYEQYF
many	TRBV5-4	TRBD2	TRBJ2-1	TGTGCCAGCAGCCTCGGGACTAGCTTTGGTGAGCAGTTCTTC	CASSLGTSFGEQFF
medium-sized	TRBV7-9	TRBD2	TRBJ2-7	TGTGCCAGCAGCTTTAGCGGGAGGGCCGACGAGCAGTACTTC	CASSFSGRADEQYF
NA	TRBV7-9	NA	TRBJ1-1	TGTGCCAGCAGCTTACAGGGGTCCAGCGGTACTGAAGCTTTCTTT	CASSLQGSSGTEAFF
many	TRBV7-2	TRBD2	TRBJ2-3	TGTGCCAGCAGCTTCCTCCAAGGCGGGAGGGCCGAGAGGCCAGATACGCAGTATTTT	CASSFLQGGRAERPDTQYF